This T cell receptor beta chain was obtained from a study of molecular identifiers for immune sequencing clone quantification. One entry per CDR3 protein results from TCRdb running MiXCR on the PCR reads. The sample has 460,000 or so distinct CDR3 sequences; over 20% are singletons. From germline, CDR1 is GTSNPN and CDR2 SVGIG (reference sequence). The CDR3 totals 14 residues. V was trimmed by 2 bases and J by 0 bases, leaving 11 bases between them. The genes are TRBV30 and TRBJ2-7, with D perhaps matching TRBD1 or TRBD2 (5 bases each). This receptor was identified in a human donor in good health. Some libraries in this study had Jurkat cell RNA spiked in. Input material: naive CD8+ T cells from blood, with Jurkat cell RNA spiked in. Subset specified: FACS-sorted CD8+CD4-CCR7+CD45RA+ naive T cells. The CDR3 reads CAWSWGRNSYEQYF. The CDR3 coding sequence is TGTGCCTGGAGTTGGGGACGGAACTCCTACGAGCAGTACTTC.